This is a list of T cell receptor beta chains from one sample in a study of tumor and adjacent non-tumor tissue in lung cancer. MiXCR, applied by TCRdb to the multiplex PCR reads, yields one record per CDR3 protein. The data show about 200,000 distinct CDR3 sequences, about 71% seen once. Sample: lung tumor tissue. All receptors derive from a man aged 55 to 69 with non-small cell lung cancer. Both conserved end residues are part of each CDR3. Fields, in order: D gene, J gene, clone size, V gene, CDR3 protein, CDR3 DNA. A D gene is named only where the DNA matches it firmly. Some rows mark clone size as missing; the rest say once, few, many or name a class of expanded clone.

d_gene: NA; j_gene: TRBJ1-4; abundance: NA; v_gene: TRBV5-1; CDR3aa: CASSWKGANEKLFF; CDR3nt: TGCGCCAGCAGCTGGAAGGGGGCTAATGAAAAACTGTTTTTT
d_gene: NA; j_gene: TRBJ1-1; abundance: many; v_gene: TRBV5-5; CDR3aa: CASSSSENTEAFF; CDR3nt: TGTGCCAGCAGCTCTTCAGAGAACACTGAAGCTTTCTTT
d_gene: NA; j_gene: TRBJ2-6; abundance: NA; v_gene: TRBV11-2; CDR3aa: CASRAISGANVMIF; CDR3nt: TGTGCCAGTAGGGCTATCTCTGGGGCCAACGTCATGATTTTC
d_gene: NA; j_gene: TRBJ2-2; abundance: NA; v_gene: TRBV10-1; CDR3aa: CVSGGSTGELFF; CDR3nt: TGCGTCAGTGGGGGGTCCACCGGGGAGCTGTTTTTT
d_gene: TRBD2; j_gene: TRBJ2-1; abundance: NA; v_gene: TRBV12-3/TRBV12-4; CDR3aa: CASSLSGTSGRATDEQFF; CDR3nt: TGTGCCAGCAGTTTATCTGGGACTAGCGGGAGGGCCACCGATGAGCAGTTCTTC
d_gene: NA; j_gene: TRBJ2-4; abundance: NA; v_gene: TRBV11-1; CDR3aa: CVSSDPGDNVNIQYF; CDR3nt: TGTGTCAGCAGCGATCCGGGGGACAATGTTAACATTCAGTACTTC
d_gene: NA; j_gene: TRBJ2-1; abundance: NA; v_gene: TRBV20-1; CDR3aa: CNARSSAGKLGEQFF; CDR3nt: TGCAATGCTAGATCTTCGGCGGGGAAGCTTGGTGAGCAGTTCTTC
d_gene: NA; j_gene: TRBJ2-2; abundance: NA; v_gene: TRBV6-5; CDR3aa: CANKGRMPGELFF; CDR3nt: TGTGCCAACAAAGGCAGGATGCCCGGGGAGCTGTTTTTT
d_gene: TRBD2; j_gene: TRBJ2-7; abundance: NA; v_gene: TRBV12-3/TRBV12-4; CDR3aa: CASSIAGPPYEQYF; CDR3nt: TGTGCCAGCAGTATAGCGGGGCCCCCCTACGAGCAGTACTTC
d_gene: TRBD2; j_gene: TRBJ2-4; abundance: many; v_gene: TRBV12-3/TRBV12-4; CDR3aa: CASSLTAGGPGNIQYF; CDR3nt: TGTGCCAGCAGTTTAACGGCGGGAGGGCCAGGAAACATTCAGTACTTC
d_gene: NA; j_gene: TRBJ2-5; abundance: NA; v_gene: TRBV29-1; CDR3aa: CSVGEGSSGKTQYF; CDR3nt: TGCAGCGTTGGAGAGGGCTCCTCGGGGAAGACCCAGTACTTC
d_gene: NA; j_gene: TRBJ2-3; abundance: NA; v_gene: TRBV12-5; CDR3aa: CASGLAEGVDTQYF; CDR3nt: TGTGCTAGTGGGCTAGCGGAGGGGGTGGATACGCAGTATTTT
d_gene: NA; j_gene: TRBJ1-2; abundance: once; v_gene: TRBV10-2; CDR3aa: CANSESAGGYTF; CDR3nt: TGCGCCAACAGTGAGTCGGCCGGGGGCTACACCTTC
d_gene: NA; j_gene: TRBJ2-2; abundance: NA; v_gene: TRBV5-4; CDR3aa: CASSLQYNAGELFF; CDR3nt: TGTGCCAGCAGCTTGCAATATAACGCCGGGGAGCTGTTTTTT
d_gene: NA; j_gene: TRBJ2-7; abundance: NA; v_gene: TRBV5-6; CDR3aa: CASTPLGSYEQYF; CDR3nt: TGTGCCAGCACCCCTCTGGGCTCCTACGAGCAGTACTTC
d_gene: NA; j_gene: TRBJ1-1; abundance: NA; v_gene: TRBV6-5; CDR3aa: CDSRKKGNTEAFF; CDR3nt: TGTGACAGCAGAAAAAAGGGGAACACTGAAGCTTTCTTT
d_gene: TRBD1; j_gene: TRBJ2-5; abundance: NA; v_gene: TRBV4-1; CDR3aa: CASSPTGGGETQYF; CDR3nt: TGCGCCAGCAGCCCGACAGGGGGCGGGGAGACCCAGTACTTC
d_gene: TRBD2; j_gene: TRBJ2-1; abundance: NA; v_gene: TRBV7-8; CDR3aa: CASSRSTSGGYNEQFF; CDR3nt: TGTGCCAGCAGCCGGTCGACTAGCGGGGGATACAATGAGCAGTTCTTC
d_gene: NA; j_gene: TRBJ2-7; abundance: NA; v_gene: TRBV6-7; CDR3aa: CARPLTLVYEQYF; CDR3nt: TGTGCCCGCCCACTAACCCTCGTCTACGAGCAGTACTTC
d_gene: NA; j_gene: TRBJ2-1; abundance: NA; v_gene: TRBV12-3/TRBV12-4; CDR3aa: CTSSLGPGFNEQFF; CDR3nt: TGTACCAGCAGTTTAGGTCCGGGATTCAATGAGCAGTTCTTC
d_gene: NA; j_gene: TRBJ1-1; abundance: few; v_gene: TRBV7-8; CDR3aa: CASSPETGLTEVFF; CDR3nt: TGTGCCAGCAGTCCAGAAACAGGGCTCACTGAAGTTTTCTTT
d_gene: TRBD1; j_gene: TRBJ2-5; abundance: NA; v_gene: TRBV29-1; CDR3aa: CNVHTGTGAGEWTQYF; CDR3nt: TGCAACGTTCATACCGGGACAGGGGCGGGTGAGTGGACCCAGTACTTC
d_gene: NA; j_gene: TRBJ2-2; abundance: NA; v_gene: TRBV6-2/TRBV6-3; CDR3aa: CDSIRQTPANTGELYF; CDR3nt: TGTGACAGCATCCGACAGACTCCAGCAAACACCGGGGAGCTGTATTTT
d_gene: NA; j_gene: TRBJ1-2; abundance: NA; v_gene: TRBV20-1; CDR3aa: CSALIQGYFGYTF; CDR3nt: TGCAGTGCTCTCATACAGGGATACTTTGGCTACACCTTC